This entry is about one T cell receptor beta chain. Its antigen remains unidentified. The data were obtained in a study of T cell responses to AZD1222 COVID-19 vaccine. General study results and limits: The donor group comprised mostly white British people and more females; the analysis possibly underestimated clonal diversity. Baseline serostatus was positive in only a handful of AZD1222 recipients. Vaccine-related CD4 TCRs covered spike, predominating at 160-218 and 743-854.

CDR1 SGHVS and CDR2 FQNEAQ come from the germline V gene. CDR3 length equals 16 residues. Trimming shortened V by 1 base and J by 1 base, and 10 bases separated the two germline ends. Method: immunoSEQ multiplex PCR; TCRdb's copy keeps in-frame clones and lacks some. The table lists about 75,000 clones, more than 70% of them singletons. This rearrangement joins TRBV7-8 to TRBJ1-4, with D uncertain. The clonotype originates from an adult who received the MenACWY meningococcal vaccine as a control. Here the sequenced sample was peripheral blood, taken 28 days after the second dose of the MenACWY control vaccine. Written as DNA, the CDR3 is TGTGCCAGCAGCTTAGTCCCCCCAGAAACTAATGAAAAACTGTTTTTT. This translates into CASSLVPPETNEKLFF.